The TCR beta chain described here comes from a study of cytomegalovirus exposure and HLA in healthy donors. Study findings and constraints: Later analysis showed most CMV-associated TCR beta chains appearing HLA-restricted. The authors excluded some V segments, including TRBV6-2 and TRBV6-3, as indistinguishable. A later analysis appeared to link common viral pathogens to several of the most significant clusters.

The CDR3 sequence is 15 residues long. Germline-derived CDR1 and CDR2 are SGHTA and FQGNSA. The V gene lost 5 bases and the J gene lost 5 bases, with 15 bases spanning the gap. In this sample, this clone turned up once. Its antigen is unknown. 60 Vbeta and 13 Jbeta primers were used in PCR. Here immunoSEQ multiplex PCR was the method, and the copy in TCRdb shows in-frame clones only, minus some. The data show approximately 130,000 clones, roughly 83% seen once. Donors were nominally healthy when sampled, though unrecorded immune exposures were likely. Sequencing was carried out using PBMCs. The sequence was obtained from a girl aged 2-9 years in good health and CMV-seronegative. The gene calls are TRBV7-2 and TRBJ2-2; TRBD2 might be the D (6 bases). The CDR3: CASSLGTGWTGELFF. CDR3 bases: TGTGCCAGCAGCCTTGGGACTGGATGGACCGGGGAGCTGTTTTTT.